These T cell receptor beta chains were read from a single sample in a study of T cells in Graves' hyperthyroidism and ophthalmopathy. TCRdb recomputed calls from the multiplex PCR reads with MiXCR, one row per CDR3 protein. The sample lists roughly 740,000 distinct CDR3 sequences, about a sixth occurring once. Sequencing was done on a sample of blood. Receptors originate from a man between 18 and 35 years old with Graves' hyperthyroidism. Each CDR3 is given with its conserved first and last residue. A D gene is named only where the DNA matches it firmly. Clone size is given for some rows only: seen once, a few or many times, or a class if the clone is expanded.

many	TRBJ1-2	-	TRBV11-1	TGTGCCAGCAGTATGGACAGCGTCTATGGCTACACCTTC	CASSMDSVYGYTF
-	TRBJ2-1	TRBD2	TRBV28	TGTGCCAGCAGTACTATAGCGGGAGTTTCCCCCTACGAGCAGTTCTTC	CASSTIAGVSPYEQFF
-	TRBJ2-7	-	TRBV27	TGTGCCAGCAGTTTAAATTACAGGAACTACGAGCAGTACTTC	CASSLNYRNYEQYF
many	TRBJ1-3	-	TRBV18	TGTGCCAGCTCACCGGACGGATCAGGAAACACCATATATTTT	CASSPDGSGNTIYF
few	TRBJ2-3	-	TRBV18	TGTGCCAGCTCCGGTGTCCAGGACGCGCAGTATTTT	CASSGVQDAQYF
few	TRBJ2-1	-	TRBV18	TGTGCCAGCTCACCATCCAACGGACTTCTCGGCGATGAGCAGTTCTTC	CASSPSNGLLGDEQFF
-	TRBJ2-1	-	TRBV5-8	TGTGCCAGCAGCTTAGGGCTTCTAGCCAGACCCGATGAGCAGTTCTTC	CASSLGLLARPDEQFF
many	TRBJ2-7	TRBD1	TRBV3-1	TGTGCCAGCAGCCACGGGACAGCCTACGAGCAGTACTTC	CASSHGTAYEQYF
few	TRBJ1-5	TRBD1	TRBV28	TGTGCCAGCAGTTTACCCGGGACAGGGGGCATAGAGCCCCAGCATTTT	CASSLPGTGGIEPQHF
few	TRBJ2-5	TRBD1	TRBV20-1	TGCAGTGCTGAGGGTACGGGGACAGCTCGACCAGGGACCCAGTACTTC	CSAEGTGTARPGTQYF
few	TRBJ1-1	-	TRBV6-2/TRBV6-3	TGTGCCAGCACCCCAACATTCGACAGCCACCCTGAAGCTTTCTTT	CASTPTFDSHPEAFF
few	TRBJ2-5	TRBD2	TRBV5-1	TGCGCCAGCAGCAGCGCGGGAGCTGGCGAGACCCAGTACTTC	CASSSAGAGETQYF
-	TRBJ2-2	TRBD2	TRBV9	TGTGCCAGCAGCGTATCCGTAGCGGGATCGAACACCGGGGAGCTGTTTTTT	CASSVSVAGSNTGELFF
many	TRBJ1-5	TRBD1	TRBV15	TGTGCCACCAGCTCTGGACAGGCGAGATTTCATAGCAATCAGCCCCAGCATTTT	CATSSGQARFHSNQPQHF
many	TRBJ1-3	-	TRBV5-1	TGCGCCAGCAGCTCCATCCCGGGAGGCACCATATATTTT	CASSSIPGGTIYF
few	TRBJ1-5	-	TRBV28	TGTGCCAGCAGCCCAGCCCATCAGCCCCAGCATTTT	CASSPAHQPQHF